This is a list of T cell receptor beta chains from one sample in a study of shared clonotypes between healthy human individuals. Generated by immunoSEQ multiplex PCR, the TCRdb table keeps only in-frame clones and is missing some. The sample lists 1.4 million to 1.5 million clones, roughly 95% occurring once. Sequenced: naive CD4+ T cells sorted from blood. All receptors derive from a man aged 30 to 39 in good health. The CDR3 runs from the conserved cysteine through the conserved F or W. The order of the fields is V gene, D gene, J gene, clone size, CDR3 DNA, CDR3 protein. The D gene is left open where the match is weak. Some rows mark clone size as missing; the rest say once, few, many or name a class of expanded clone.

v_call: TRBV28
d_call: .
j_call: TRBJ1-4
clone_size: .
cdr3_nt: TGTGCCAGCAGTTTAGTACAAGGAGTGGGGCCAAGAAAACTGTTTTTT
cdr3_aa: CASSLVQGVGPRKLFF

v_call: TRBV27
d_call: .
j_call: TRBJ1-4
clone_size: .
cdr3_nt: TGTGCCAGCCGCAGGGGATTATGGCTTGAGGCAACTAATGAAAAACTGTTTTTT
cdr3_aa: CASRRGLWLEATNEKLFF

v_call: TRBV5-1
d_call: .
j_call: TRBJ2-3
clone_size: once
cdr3_nt: TGCGCCAGCAGCCCTACCCCCACAGATACGCAGTATTTT
cdr3_aa: CASSPTPTDTQYF

v_call: TRBV19
d_call: TRBD2
j_call: TRBJ2-3
clone_size: .
cdr3_nt: TGTGCCAGTAGTACTAGCGGGACAGATACGCAGTATTTT
cdr3_aa: CASSTSGTDTQYF

v_call: TRBV5-1
d_call: TRBD2
j_call: TRBJ2-5
clone_size: .
cdr3_nt: TGCGCCAGCAGCTTGGCCGGGCGGGAGTGGGGGGAGACCCAGTACTTC
cdr3_aa: CASSLAGREWGETQYF

v_call: TRBV7-2
d_call: TRBD1
j_call: TRBJ1-4
clone_size: .
cdr3_nt: TGTGCCAGCAGCCCCCTTCCGGGACAGGGGTTACGAGGAGAAAAACTGTTTTTT
cdr3_aa: CASSPLPGQGLRGEKLFF

v_call: TRBV5-1
d_call: .
j_call: TRBJ2-5
clone_size: .
cdr3_nt: TGCGCCAGCAGCGCGCCCCAATTGATCCAGTACTTC
cdr3_aa: CASSAPQLIQYF

v_call: TRBV5-1
d_call: TRBD2
j_call: TRBJ2-1
clone_size: .
cdr3_nt: TGCGCCAGCAGCTTGGGACTAGCGGGAGCTGGGGATGAGCAGTTCTTC
cdr3_aa: CASSLGLAGAGDEQFF

v_call: TRBV5-4
d_call: TRBD1
j_call: TRBJ2-1
clone_size: .
cdr3_nt: TGTGCCAGCAGCGAAGGACAGGGGGTCAATGAGCAGTTCTTC
cdr3_aa: CASSEGQGVNEQFF

v_call: TRBV6-5
d_call: .
j_call: TRBJ1-1
clone_size: once
cdr3_nt: TGTGCCAGCAGTTCCCGGGACACCAAAGCTGGTTTCTTT
cdr3_aa: CASSSRDTKAGFF

v_call: TRBV28
d_call: .
j_call: TRBJ1-5
clone_size: .
cdr3_nt: TGTGCCAGCAGTTCCCAGCGACAGCCCCAGCATTTT
cdr3_aa: CASSSQRQPQHF

v_call: TRBV4-3
d_call: TRBD1
j_call: TRBJ1-5
clone_size: .
cdr3_nt: TGCGCCAGCAGCCAAGAAGGGACAGGGGATCAGCCCCAGCATTTT
cdr3_aa: CASSQEGTGDQPQHF

v_call: TRBV7-9
d_call: TRBD1
j_call: TRBJ2-5
clone_size: .
cdr3_nt: TGTGCCAGCAGCTTAGCGCTGACAGGGGGTTCGGAGACCCAGTACTTC
cdr3_aa: CASSLALTGGSETQYF

v_call: TRBV9
d_call: TRBD1
j_call: TRBJ2-3
clone_size: .
cdr3_nt: TGTGCCAGCAGCGTAGTCCATAAACAGGGGGCCGCAGATACGCAGTATTTT
cdr3_aa: CASSVVHKQGAADTQYF

v_call: TRBV29-1
d_call: .
j_call: TRBJ2-6
clone_size: .
cdr3_nt: TGCAGCGTTGGGCGGCCTAAAGGATCTGGGGCCAACGTCCTGACTTTC
cdr3_aa: CSVGRPKGSGANVLTF

v_call: TRBV27
d_call: TRBD1
j_call: TRBJ1-2
clone_size: .
cdr3_nt: TGTGCCAGCAGGACCGGGGGACAGAATGGGGTTTGGAGTGGCTACACCTTC
cdr3_aa: CASRTGGQNGVWSGYTF

v_call: TRBV14
d_call: .
j_call: TRBJ2-1
clone_size: .
cdr3_nt: TGTGCCAGCAGCCAAGATCTCAGGGGAAATGAGCAGTTCTTC
cdr3_aa: CASSQDLRGNEQFF

v_call: TRBV9
d_call: .
j_call: TRBJ2-7
clone_size: .
cdr3_nt: TGTGCCAGCAGCGTAAACCCCGCGCTCCCCTACGAGCAGTACTTC
cdr3_aa: CASSVNPALPYEQYF

v_call: TRBV5-1
d_call: TRBD1
j_call: TRBJ2-7
clone_size: .
cdr3_nt: TGCGCCAGCAGCTTGGGCGCCGGGACAGGGGCCTACGAGCAGTACTTC
cdr3_aa: CASSLGAGTGAYEQYF

v_call: TRBV5-4
d_call: .
j_call: TRBJ2-1
clone_size: .
cdr3_nt: TGTGCCAGCAGCTCGGACAGTGTCGATGAGCAGTTCTTC
cdr3_aa: CASSSDSVDEQFF

v_call: TRBV4-1
d_call: TRBD1
j_call: TRBJ2-7
clone_size: .
cdr3_nt: TGCGCCAGCAGCCAAGAGGGACAGGGGTCCTACGAGCAGTACTTC
cdr3_aa: CASSQEGQGSYEQYF

v_call: TRBV18
d_call: .
j_call: TRBJ2-5
clone_size: .
cdr3_nt: TGTGCCAGCTCACCACTGGGTGGAGGGGTCCAAGAGACCCAGTACTTC
cdr3_aa: CASSPLGGGVQETQYF

v_call: TRBV25-1
d_call: TRBD1
j_call: TRBJ2-1
clone_size: .
cdr3_nt: TGTGCCAGCAGTGACCAGACAGGGGGCGTATACAATGAACAGTTCTTC
cdr3_aa: CASSDQTGGVYNEQFF

v_call: TRBV5-4
d_call: .
j_call: TRBJ2-2
clone_size: once
cdr3_nt: TGTGCCAGCAGCTTAGGCTATATGAACACCGGGGAGCTGTTTTTT
cdr3_aa: CASSLGYMNTGELFF

v_call: TRBV19
d_call: .
j_call: TRBJ1-2
clone_size: .
cdr3_nt: TGTGCCAGTAGTTACGACAGACGGCCGTATGGCTACACCTTC
cdr3_aa: CASSYDRRPYGYTF

v_call: TRBV27
d_call: .
j_call: TRBJ2-7
clone_size: .
cdr3_nt: TGTGCCAGCAGTTTCCTCCACGCCGCCTACGAGCAGTACTTC
cdr3_aa: CASSFLHAAYEQYF

v_call: TRBV28
d_call: .
j_call: TRBJ2-1
clone_size: .
cdr3_nt: TGTGCCAGCAGTTTTAGGGGTGAGCAGTTCTTC
cdr3_aa: CASSFRGEQFF

v_call: TRBV5-1
d_call: TRBD1
j_call: TRBJ1-1
clone_size: .
cdr3_nt: TGCGCCAGCAGCTTAACAGGGGTGGGGAACACTGAAGCTTTCTTT
cdr3_aa: CASSLTGVGNTEAFF

v_call: TRBV6-6
d_call: .
j_call: TRBJ1-3
clone_size: .
cdr3_nt: TGTGCCAGCAGCCCCTTCAAGGCGAACTCTGGAAACACCATATATTTT
cdr3_aa: CASSPFKANSGNTIYF

v_call: TRBV18
d_call: TRBD2
j_call: TRBJ2-5
clone_size: .
cdr3_nt: TGTGCCAGCTCACCACTACCGGGACTAGCGGGAGAATCGGGGGAGACCCAGTACTTC
cdr3_aa: CASSPLPGLAGESGETQYF

v_call: TRBV29-1
d_call: .
j_call: TRBJ2-3
clone_size: .
cdr3_nt: TGCAGCGCCCGGACTGGGGGGGATACGCAGTATTTT
cdr3_aa: CSARTGGDTQYF

v_call: TRBV18
d_call: TRBD1
j_call: TRBJ2-1
clone_size: .
cdr3_nt: TGTGCCAGCACAGGGGTTAGTCGGAACATAACCTACAATGAGCAGTTCTTC
cdr3_aa: CASTGVSRNITYNEQFF

v_call: TRBV28
d_call: .
j_call: TRBJ2-5
clone_size: .
cdr3_nt: TGTGCCAGCAGTTTACTCCCGGAGCGGTGGGCCCAGTACTTC
cdr3_aa: CASSLLPERWAQYF

v_call: TRBV28
d_call: .
j_call: TRBJ1-5
clone_size: once
cdr3_nt: TGTGCCAGCCAGAAATTAGGGCCCAATCAGCCCCAGCATTTT
cdr3_aa: CASQKLGPNQPQHF

v_call: TRBV5-1
d_call: .
j_call: TRBJ2-3
clone_size: .
cdr3_nt: TGCGCCAGCAGCACCTCTAGTGGCACAGATACGCAGTATTTT
cdr3_aa: CASSTSSGTDTQYF

v_call: TRBV28
d_call: .
j_call: TRBJ2-2
clone_size: .
cdr3_nt: TGTGCCAGCAGTTTAGAGAGATGGCAGTTTAGCACCGGGGAGCTGTTTTTT
cdr3_aa: CASSLERWQFSTGELFF

v_call: TRBV7-2
d_call: .
j_call: TRBJ2-7
clone_size: .
cdr3_nt: TGTGCCAGCAGCTTAAGGGGGAGGGCCTTTGAGCAGTACTTC
cdr3_aa: CASSLRGRAFEQYF

v_call: TRBV6-1
d_call: TRBD1
j_call: TRBJ2-7
clone_size: .
cdr3_nt: TGTGCCAGCACCCGGGACAGGGGGATCGACGAGCAGTACTTC
cdr3_aa: CASTRDRGIDEQYF

v_call: TRBV27
d_call: .
j_call: TRBJ2-3
clone_size: once
cdr3_nt: TGTGCCAGCAGCCTACTTGGCACAGATACGCAGTATTTT
cdr3_aa: CASSLLGTDTQYF

v_call: TRBV29-1
d_call: TRBD1
j_call: TRBJ1-4
clone_size: .
cdr3_nt: TGCAGCGTCCTCGGGACAGGGAATGAAAAACTGTTTTTT
cdr3_aa: CSVLGTGNEKLFF

v_call: TRBV6-5
d_call: .
j_call: TRBJ1-2
clone_size: .
cdr3_nt: TGTGCCAGCAGTTACTCGGTCGACGTCACCTATGGCTACACCTTC
cdr3_aa: CASSYSVDVTYGYTF